The rows below give T cell receptor beta chains drawn from one sample of a study of T-cell reconstitution after alpha-beta-depleted transplantation in children. TCRdb re-derived calls from the PCR reads in MiXCR, one entry per CDR3 protein. The sample carries around 530,000 distinct CDR3 sequences, approximately 29% recorded once. Sequencing was performed on PBMCs from the stem cell graft donor, taken from the stem cell graft. These receptors were taken from a human donor who donated a stem cell graft to a child with aplastic anemia. CDR3s include the opening cysteine and the closing phenylalanine or tryptophan. A D gene is named only where the DNA matches it firmly. The size entry is marked missing in some rows and otherwise reads once, few, many or a size class.

size | J | length | V | D | CDR3 | DNA
few | TRBJ2-7 | 15 | TRBV20-1 | TRBD2 | CSARGGLAGLYEQYF | TGCAGTGCTAGAGGCGGTCTAGCGGGGCTATACGAGCAGTACTTC
NA | TRBJ2-7 | 15 | TRBV29-1 | TRBD2 | CSVEDRAGGQYEQYF | TGCAGCGTTGAAGATAGGGCGGGAGGGCAATACGAGCAGTACTTC
few | TRBJ2-1 | 13 | TRBV20-1 | NA | CSVVPDTYNEQFF | TGCAGTGTAGTCCCGGATACCTACAATGAGCAGTTCTTC
NA | TRBJ2-5 | 15 | TRBV28 | TRBD2 | CASSLRRLAEETQYF | TGTGCCAGCAGTTTGAGGAGACTAGCGGAAGAGACCCAGTACTTC
NA | TRBJ1-1 | 12 | TRBV29-1 | TRBD1 | CSVLDRATEAFF | TGCAGCGTCCTAGACAGGGCCACTGAAGCTTTCTTT
NA | TRBJ2-3 | 13 | TRBV18 | NA | CASSPPQGGAQYF | TGTGCCAGCTCACCTCCTCAAGGAGGGGCGCAGTATTTT
many | TRBJ1-3 | 15 | TRBV7-6 | TRBD1 | CASSLGQGVGNTIYF | TGTGCCAGCAGCCTGGGACAGGGGGTCGGAAACACCATATATTTT
NA | TRBJ2-7 | 11 | TRBV5-6 | NA | CASSRQREQYF | TGTGCCAGCAGCCGACAGCGGGAGCAGTACTTC
NA | TRBJ2-1 | 10 | TRBV20-1 | NA | CSARFHEQFF | TGCAGTGCTAGGTTCCATGAGCAGTTCTTC
few | TRBJ2-2 | 17 | TRBV7-3 | NA | CASSLRGGVGDTGELFF | TGTGCCAGCAGCTTAAGAGGGGGGGTCGGTGACACCGGGGAGCTGTTTTTT
NA | TRBJ2-1 | 11 | TRBV29-1 | TRBD2 | CSAATSGEQFF | TGCAGCGCTGCCACTAGCGGGGAGCAGTTCTTC
NA | TRBJ1-5 | 12 | TRBV2 | NA | CASSESAQPQHF | TGTGCCAGCAGTGAATCGGCTCAGCCCCAGCATTTT
NA | TRBJ1-2 | 14 | TRBV29-1 | TRBD1 | CSVEDRSGGRGYTF | TGCAGCGTTGAAGATCGGTCAGGGGGCCGAGGCTACACCTTC
NA | TRBJ2-1 | 15 | TRBV12-3/TRBV12-4 | TRBD2 | CASSKTSGRYNEQFF | TGTGCCAGCAGCAAAACTAGCGGGAGATACAATGAGCAGTTCTTC
NA | TRBJ1-1 | 14 | TRBV7-2 | TRBD1 | CASSREGQSTEAFF | TGTGCCAGCAGCCGAGAGGGACAGAGTACTGAAGCTTTCTTT
NA | TRBJ1-1 | 15 | TRBV12-3/TRBV12-4 | NA | CASSAREATATEAFF | TGTGCCAGCAGTGCCCGGGAGGCGACGGCTACTGAAGCTTTCTTT
NA | TRBJ2-6 | 15 | TRBV30 | NA | CAWSVKGSGANVLTF | TGTGCCTGGAGTGTCAAGGGCTCTGGGGCCAACGTCCTGACTTTC
NA | TRBJ1-2 | 15 | TRBV19 | NA | CASSITGPGDYGYTF | TGTGCCAGTAGTATTACAGGGCCAGGGGACTATGGCTACACCTTC
few | TRBJ2-1 | 12 | TRBV29-1 | NA | CSPRGGNNEQFF | TGCAGCCCAAGGGGGGGAAACAATGAGCAGTTCTTC
NA | TRBJ2-3 | 17 | TRBV6-5 | TRBD1 | CASSSPGQPQTGDTQYF | TGTGCCAGCAGTTCCCCGGGACAGCCTCAAACCGGCGATACGCAGTATTTT
few | TRBJ2-1 | 14 | TRBV2 | TRBD1 | CASSENRGLNEQFF | TGTGCCAGCAGTGAGAACAGGGGCCTCAATGAGCAGTTCTTC
few | TRBJ2-5 | 16 | TRBV20-1 | TRBD2 | CSAPPPSGGGRETQYF | TGCAGTGCTCCCCCCCCGTCCGGGGGAGGGCGTGAGACCCAGTACTTC
NA | TRBJ2-2 | 13 | TRBV12-3/TRBV12-4 | NA | CASSSGVTGELFF | TGTGCCAGCAGTTCCGGGGTCACCGGGGAGCTGTTTTTT
many | TRBJ2-7 | 11 | TRBV29-1 | TRBD1 | CSVATGPEQYF | TGCAGCGTCGCGACAGGGCCCGAGCAGTACTTC
few | TRBJ1-2 | 14 | TRBV7-2 | NA | CASSRGSFNYGYTF | TGTGCCAGCAGCCGGGGATCCTTCAACTATGGCTACACCTTC
NA | TRBJ2-6 | 15 | TRBV9 | NA | CASSVYHSGANVLTF | TGTGCCAGCAGCGTTTACCACTCTGGGGCCAACGTCCTGACTTTC
few | TRBJ2-5 | 13 | TRBV12-3/TRBV12-4 | NA | CASSLETQETQYF | TGTGCCAGCAGTTTAGAGACTCAAGAGACCCAGTACTTC
NA | TRBJ1-5 | 13 | TRBV18 | NA | CASSPDLNQPQHF | TGTGCCAGCTCCCCAGACCTCAATCAGCCCCAGCATTTT
NA | TRBJ2-1 | 16 | TRBV7-2 | NA | CASSSEWASVYNEQFF | TGTGCCAGCAGCTCCGAGTGGGCTAGCGTCTACAATGAGCAGTTCTTC
NA | TRBJ2-5 | 12 | TRBV7-2 | NA | CASSLGPRAQYF | TGTGCCAGCAGCTTAGGGCCCAGGGCCCAGTACTTC
NA | TRBJ1-1 | 15 | TRBV2 | TRBD1 | CASKASTGGRTEAFF | TGTGCCAGCAAGGCATCAACAGGGGGCCGAACTGAAGCTTTCTTT
NA | TRBJ1-5 | 15 | TRBV18 | NA | CASSPSEVPGQPQHF | TGTGCCAGCTCCCCCTCGGAAGTGCCGGGTCAGCCCCAGCATTTT
few | TRBJ1-1 | 12 | TRBV29-1 | NA | CSVGGLGTEAFF | TGCAGCGTTGGGGGGCTGGGCACTGAAGCTTTCTTT
NA | TRBJ2-2 | 15 | TRBV5-1 | NA | CASSPQYANTGELFF | TGCGCCAGCAGCCCACAATACGCGAACACCGGGGAGCTGTTTTTT